This is a list of T cell receptor beta chains from one sample in a study of blood T cell repertoires in COVID-19. Data came from immunoSEQ multiplex PCR; TCRdb stores just in-frame clones and leaves some out. Of about 99,000 clones listed, nearly 90% are singletons. Sequencing input: peripheral blood. The receptor set was obtained from a man aged 50 to 59 in a cohort sampled during active COVID-19. Each CDR3 is given with its conserved first and last residue. The D gene is left open where the match is weak. Size is stated for part of the rows, as once, few or many counts, or as a class when the clone is expanded.

V: TRBV9; J: TRBJ1-3; size: .; D: TRBD1; DNA: TGTGCCAGCAGCGCAACAGGGGTCCTCTCTGGAAACACCATATATTTT; CDR3: CASSATGVLSGNTIYF
V: TRBV7-9; J: TRBJ2-2; size: .; D: .; DNA: TGTGCCAGCTCTCAGGACAGCACCGGGGAGCTGTTTTTT; CDR3: CASSQDSTGELFF
V: TRBV4-2; J: TRBJ1-1; size: .; D: .; DNA: TGTGCCAGCAGCCAAGATCTGCGTAACACTGAAGCTTTCTTT; CDR3: CASSQDLRNTEAFF
V: TRBV14; J: TRBJ1-1; size: .; D: TRBD1; DNA: TGTGCCAGCAGCCAAGTGGGGGACAGAGAAGCTTTCTTT; CDR3: CASSQVGDREAFF
V: TRBV28; J: TRBJ1-5; size: .; D: TRBD1; DNA: TGTGCCAGCAGTTGGGGACAGGGGCATCAGCCCCAGCATTTT; CDR3: CASSWGQGHQPQHF
V: TRBV5-1; J: TRBJ1-2; size: .; D: TRBD1; DNA: TGCGCCAGCAGCTCCCAAGGGACAGGGTTCGTCTACACCTTC; CDR3: CASSSQGTGFVYTF
V: TRBV24-1; J: TRBJ2-3; size: .; D: TRBD2; DNA: TGTGCCACCAGTGATTTGCCCGGGGAGGGGACAGATACGCAGTATTTT; CDR3: CATSDLPGEGTDTQYF
V: TRBV5-1; J: TRBJ2-1; size: .; D: TRBD1; DNA: TGCGCCAGCAGCTTGGGACAGGGGGGCAATGAGCAGTTCTTC; CDR3: CASSLGQGGNEQFF
V: TRBV19; J: TRBJ1-6; size: .; D: TRBD1; DNA: TGTGCCAGTAGTGCCGGGACAGGAAATAATTCACCCCTCCACTTT; CDR3: CASSAGTGNNSPLHF
V: TRBV27; J: TRBJ2-5; size: .; D: .; DNA: TGTGCCAGCAGTTTAACCCCTGGGGGCATCGGGGAGACCCAGTACTTC; CDR3: CASSLTPGGIGETQYF
V: TRBV6-2/TRBV6-3; J: TRBJ2-7; size: .; D: .; DNA: TGTGCCAGCAGTTACACTTACTACGAGCAGTACTTC; CDR3: CASSYTYYEQYF
V: TRBV6-6; J: TRBJ2-2; size: .; D: TRBD2; DNA: TGTGCCAGCAGTATCCGTTTGGGGGGGAGCACCGGGGAGCTGTTTTTT; CDR3: CASSIRLGGSTGELFF
V: TRBV2; J: TRBJ2-1; size: .; D: .; DNA: TGTGCCAGCAGTGAAACGGAGGACCCGAATGAGCAGTTCTTC; CDR3: CASSETEDPNEQFF
V: TRBV12-3/TRBV12-4; J: TRBJ1-5; size: .; D: TRBD1; DNA: TGTGCCAGCAGTCCGGGACAGGGGCCCCAGCATTTT; CDR3: CASSPGQGPQHF
V: TRBV13; J: TRBJ2-7; size: .; D: .; DNA: TGTGCCAGCAGCTCCACGGTACGGGGGACGGCACAGTACGAGCAGTACTTC; CDR3: CASSSTVRGTAQYEQYF
V: TRBV10-1; J: TRBJ2-2; size: .; D: .; DNA: TGCGCCAGCAGTGAGGGGCCTACCGGGGAGCTGTTTTTT; CDR3: CASSEGPTGELFF
V: TRBV18; J: TRBJ2-4; size: .; D: .; DNA: TGTGCCAGCTCAGGACAAGGGTTAGCCAAAAACATTCAGTACTTC; CDR3: CASSGQGLAKNIQYF
V: TRBV7-2; J: TRBJ1-1; size: .; D: .; DNA: TGTGCCAGCAGCTTAGACAGGGAGACTGAAGCTTTCTTT; CDR3: CASSLDRETEAFF
V: TRBV7-8; J: TRBJ2-7; size: .; D: .; DNA: TGTGCCAGCAGCTCACCTAGGGGCCGAATGAGCTCCTACGAGCAGTACTTC; CDR3: CASSSPRGRMSSYEQYF
V: TRBV9; J: TRBJ1-3; size: .; D: .; DNA: TGTGCCAGCAGCGTAGTGGGGGCTTCTGGAAACACCATATATTTT; CDR3: CASSVVGASGNTIYF
V: TRBV13; J: TRBJ1-6; size: .; D: TRBD1; DNA: TGTGCCAGCAGCTTCGAAGGTTCAGGGGGTAATTCACCCCTCCACTTT; CDR3: CASSFEGSGGNSPLHF
V: TRBV10-1; J: TRBJ2-3; size: .; D: TRBD2; DNA: TGCGCCAGCAGTGCAACTAGCGGGGGGGGGAGGACAGATACGCAGTATTTT; CDR3: CASSATSGGGRTDTQYF
V: TRBV6-5; J: TRBJ1-2; size: .; D: .; DNA: TGTGCCAGCATGAAGGGGAGGACCTATGGCTACACCTTC; CDR3: CASMKGRTYGYTF
V: TRBV18; J: TRBJ1-1; size: .; D: .; DNA: TGTGCCACCGCGGGGGGAGGAAACACTGAAGCTTTCTTT; CDR3: CATAGGGNTEAFF
V: TRBV24-1; J: TRBJ2-1; size: .; D: TRBD2; DNA: TGTGCCACCAGTGATCCTGGGACTAGCGGGGGGGCCACCTACAATGAGCAGTTCTTC; CDR3: CATSDPGTSGGATYNEQFF
V: TRBV18; J: TRBJ1-3; size: .; D: .; DNA: TGTGCCAGCTCGATAACAGAGGGTATCTCTGGAAACACCATATATTTT; CDR3: CASSITEGISGNTIYF
V: TRBV11-3; J: TRBJ2-3; size: .; D: TRBD2; DNA: TGTGCCAGCAGCTTCCGACTAGCGGGGGAGGGAGATACGCAGTATTTT; CDR3: CASSFRLAGEGDTQYF
V: TRBV15; J: TRBJ2-6; size: .; D: .; DNA: TGTGCCACCAGCAGATTCAGCTCTGGGGCCAACGTCCTGACTTTC; CDR3: CATSRFSSGANVLTF
V: TRBV6-4; J: TRBJ1-2; size: .; D: .; DNA: TGTGCCAGCAGCCCTCAACCGCAGAACTATGGCTACACCTTC; CDR3: CASSPQPQNYGYTF
V: TRBV7-3; J: TRBJ2-1; size: .; D: TRBD2; DNA: TGTGCCAGCAGTCCGCCTGGGGGACTAGCTGTCGAGCAGTTCTTC; CDR3: CASSPPGGLAVEQFF
V: TRBV15; J: TRBJ2-3; size: .; D: .; DNA: TGTGCCACCAGCAAGCAGGGTACAGATACGCAGTATTTT; CDR3: CATSKQGTDTQYF
V: TRBV30; J: TRBJ1-1; size: once; D: .; DNA: TGTGCCTGGAATCATTTGGCCAATTTCACCGCTGAAGCTTTCTTT; CDR3: CAWNHLANFTAEAFF
V: TRBV13; J: TRBJ2-2; size: .; D: .; DNA: TGTGCCAGCAGCCAGGGGCCGAACACCGGGGAGCTGTTTTTT; CDR3: CASSQGPNTGELFF
V: TRBV7-8; J: TRBJ1-6; size: .; D: .; DNA: TGTGCCAGCAGCCCTATAACGACGGGGAGCTCCTATAATTCACCCCTCCACTTT; CDR3: CASSPITTGSSYNSPLHF
V: TRBV20-1; J: TRBJ2-3; size: .; D: .; DNA: TGCAGTGCTAGTCTCGGTAGCACAGATACGCAGTATTTT; CDR3: CSASLGSTDTQYF
V: TRBV28; J: TRBJ2-4; size: once; D: .; DNA: TGTGCCAGCAGTTTAACTACAGGGAAAATCTATCTGTACTTC; CDR3: CASSLTTGKIYLYF
V: TRBV6-2/TRBV6-3; J: TRBJ2-5; size: .; D: TRBD1; DNA: TGTGCCAGCAGTTACAGTGGACAGGTTGTGACCCAGTACTTC; CDR3: CASSYSGQVVTQYF
V: TRBV11-2; J: TRBJ1-4; size: .; D: .; DNA: TGTGCCAGCAGCTTAGGAATATTTGGGCCAGGGAATGAAAAACTGTTTTTT; CDR3: CASSLGIFGPGNEKLFF
V: TRBV11-2; J: TRBJ2-2; size: .; D: .; DNA: TGTGCCAGCAGCCTCGGACTGACGGGCACCGGGGAGCTGTTTTTT; CDR3: CASSLGLTGTGELFF
V: TRBV6-2/TRBV6-3; J: TRBJ1-2; size: .; D: .; DNA: TGTGCCAGCCGCCTATCCCATGGCTACACCTTC; CDR3: CASRLSHGYTF
V: TRBV3-1/TRBV3-2; J: TRBJ1-5; size: .; D: TRBD1; DNA: TGTGCCAGCAGCCGGGGGCGACAGGGGAGTCAGCCCCAGCATTTT; CDR3: CASSRGRQGSQPQHF
V: TRBV6-5; J: TRBJ1-1; size: .; D: .; DNA: TGTGCCAGCAACAAGGACAGAAAAGCTTTCTTT; CDR3: CASNKDRKAFF
V: TRBV7-2; J: TRBJ2-1; size: once; D: TRBD1; DNA: TGTGCCAGCAGCCAGGGGGTGCAGGGTTCCCTCTCGGGCTACAATGAGCAGTTCTTC; CDR3: CASSQGVQGSLSGYNEQFF
V: TRBV7-9; J: TRBJ1-1; size: .; D: .; DNA: TGTGCCAGCAGCCGTACTGGGAACACTGAAGCTTTCTTT; CDR3: CASSRTGNTEAFF
V: TRBV3-1/TRBV3-2; J: TRBJ2-2; size: .; D: TRBD1; DNA: TGTGCCAGCAGCCAAGTCCCTAAAGATCCCCGGACAGGAATCACCGGGGAGCTGTTTTTT; CDR3: CASSQVPKDPRTGITGELFF
V: TRBV5-1; J: TRBJ1-3; size: .; D: .; DNA: TGCGCCAGCAGCTTGTTAGGGGACTCTGGAAACACCATATATTTT; CDR3: CASSLLGDSGNTIYF
V: TRBV7-6; J: TRBJ2-3; size: .; D: TRBD2; DNA: TGTGCCAGCAGCGAAGCGGGGGCTAGCACAGATACGCAGTATTTT; CDR3: CASSEAGASTDTQYF
V: TRBV6-5; J: TRBJ1-1; size: few; D: .; DNA: TGTGCCAGCACCGGAGTTAACACTGAAGCTTTCTTT; CDR3: CASTGVNTEAFF
V: TRBV4-1; J: TRBJ2-7; size: once; D: TRBD1; DNA: TGCGCCAGCAGCCAAAAAATGGGGACAGAAATTTTCGGATACGAGCAGTACTTC; CDR3: CASSQKMGTEIFGYEQYF
V: TRBV7-2; J: TRBJ2-6; size: .; D: .; DNA: TGTGCCAGCAGCTTGAATCGGTCGCCAATCTCTGGGGCCAACGTCCTGACTTTC; CDR3: CASSLNRSPISGANVLTF
V: TRBV19; J: TRBJ1-1; size: .; D: .; DNA: TGTGCCAGTAGTATAGGGTCGGGGCCGGGGGGAGCTTTCTTT; CDR3: CASSIGSGPGGAFF
V: TRBV11-2; J: TRBJ1-2; size: .; D: .; DNA: TGTGCCAGCAGCTTAGGGGCAGGGAGGATTGGTTATGGCTACACCTTC; CDR3: CASSLGAGRIGYGYTF
V: TRBV6-2/TRBV6-3; J: TRBJ2-5; size: .; D: .; DNA: TGTGCCAGCAGTTACGGGGCCCAAGACGGAGAGACCCAGTACTTC; CDR3: CASSYGAQDGETQYF
V: TRBV25-1; J: TRBJ2-5; size: once; D: .; DNA: TGTGCCAGCAGTGAATATTATGAGACCCAGTACTTC; CDR3: CASSEYYETQYF